The T cell receptor beta chain under discussion was sequenced for a study of blood T cell repertoires in COVID-19. Background on the study: T cells, B-cell-depleted T cells, or PBMCs supplied cDNA or gDNA.

Original analysis: Amplification of reference gene primers was used by the study to estimate nucleated cell counts. Only in-frame clones appear in the TCRdb table, and some are missing; sequencing was by immunoSEQ multiplex PCR. That table furnishes V, J and clone size, whereas the DNA furnished D and trimming. Of 150,000 to 200,000 clones listed, around 91% were seen once; the top ten hold approximately 0.8%. Only one count was recorded for this clone. Ages ranged from about 18 to 100 years, with residence in approximately 23 US areas. This CDR3 contains 16 residues. CDR1 is MDHEN, CDR2 SYDVKM, per germline. Between the trimmed V and J ends, which lost 6 bases and 11 bases, there was a span of 23 bases.

The sequence was obtained from a woman aged 18-35 years who had recovered from COVID-19. The sequenced sample was PBMCs or T cells enriched from blood (not recorded which). V and J are TRBV28 and TRBJ1-6; D might be TRBD1 (6 bases). The CDR3, as DNA: TGTGCCAGCAGCTCCGGCTGGGGGGGCGGAGGGCCACCCCTCCACTTT. Encoded protein: CASSSGWGGGGPPLHF.